A single sample is the source of the 29 T cell receptor beta chains below, sequenced in a study of metastatic and nonmetastatic thyroid tumors. Thyroid surgery had not been preceded by any treatment in any patient. Via MiXCR, TCRdb re-called the PCR reads. Of around 15,000 clones in the sample, about 3.5% were seen once. Sample: tumor tissue. Source of these receptors: a female donor with papillary thyroid cancer or a benign thyroid nodule (not recorded which). Some clones in this sample may be carry-over from other donors' samples.

This clone occurred a few times. The V and J genes are TRBV2 and TRBJ1-2; weak D call: TRBD1 (6 bases). Trimming removed 3 bases from V and 3 bases from J, with 11 bases in between. The CDR3 consists of 14 residues. Germline CDR1 reads SNHLY; CDR2 reads FYNNEI. DNA for the CDR3: TGTGCCAGCAGTGAGGAGGGGGAGGACTATGGCTACACCTTC. Translating it yields CASSEEGEDYGYTF.

This clone has only a few counts. This chain links TRBV20-1 with TRBJ2-1; D is undetermined. CDR3 size: 13 residues. The V gene lost 3 bases and the J gene lost 9 bases, with 15 bases spanning the gap. Germline V gene data show CDR1 as DFQATT and CDR2 as SNEGSKA (reference sequence). The CDR3 DNA is TGCAGTGCTAGGGCTAGGGTGGGTGGTGAGCAGTTCTTC. Its translation: CSARARVGGEQFF.

This clone was seen a handful of times. The V gene is TRBV20-1, the J gene TRBJ1-3; maybe TRBD1 (6 bases). The V gene lost 0 bases and the J gene lost 6 bases, with 12 bases spanning the gap. The CDR3 length is 14 residues. From germline, CDR1 is DFQATT and CDR2 SNEGSKA (reference sequence). CDR3 sequence: CSARDGAGENTIYF. For the CDR3, the DNA is TGCAGTGCTAGAGATGGGGCAGGGGAAAACACCATATATTTT.

V gene TRBV25-1 combines with J gene TRBJ1-3; D is undetermined. The CDR3 length is 15 residues. Germline-derived CDR1 and CDR2 are MGHDK and SYGVNS. The V and J ends lost 3 bases and 2 bases respectively, with 11 bases between them. As DNA, the CDR3 is TGTGCCAGCAGTGATGCAACGGGGACTGGAAACACCATATATTTT. Translating it yields CASSDATGTGNTIYF.

The table lists this clone with a few counts. This chain links TRBV11-1 with TRBJ2-1, with 7 bases that match TRBD1. The germline V gene encodes CDR1 SGHAT and CDR2 FQDESV (reference sequence). This CDR3 is built from 15 residues. Trimming removed 5 bases from V and 7 bases from J; junction bases left unmatched: 11. This CDR3 reads CASSGRGFGYNEQFF. In DNA, the CDR3 is TGTGCCAGCAGCGGCAGGGGGTTTGGTTATAATGAGCAGTTCTTC.

This clone was seen more than once but under ten times. The J gene is TRBJ1-2, the V gene TRBV6-4; perhaps TRBD1 as D (5 bases). This CDR3 is built from 14 residues. Germline V gene lookup returns CDR1 MRHNA and CDR2 SNTAGT. The V end was cut by 5 bases, the J end by 8 bases, with 18 bases between. The CDR3 reads CASSPVGDRGGYTF. The CDR3 coding sequence is TGTGCCAGCAGTCCCGTAGGGGACCGCGGAGGCTACACCTTC.

The V gene is TRBV2, the J gene TRBJ2-3; perhaps D is TRBD1 or TRBD2 (5 bases each). The germline gives CDR1 SNHLY, CDR2 FYNNEI. The CDR3 spans 15 residues. Trimming left V 8 bases short and J 4 bases short, with 19 bases between. The CDR3 loop is CASARDRRDADTQYF. The CDR3 coding sequence is TGTGCCAGCGCTAGGGACCGTCGAGACGCAGATACGCAGTATTTT.

The genes are TRBV10-3 and TRBJ2-3; 7 bases align to TRBD2. The CDR3 sequence is 18 residues long. In germline, CDR1 is ENHRY, CDR2 SYGVKD. The V gene end was trimmed by 4 bases and the J gene end by 0 bases; junction bases not matched to a gene: 13. The CDR3 DNA is TGTGCCATCAGTGGACGCCCTACCGGGAGGACTAGCACAGATACGCAGTATTTT. Protein sequence: CAISGRPTGRTSTDTQYF.

The chain employs TRBV3-1 and TRBJ2-2; no clear D. This CDR3 is 12 amino acids long. The germline V gene has CDR1 LGHDT and CDR2 YNNKEL (reference sequence). V was clipped by 4 bases and J by 9 bases, with 9 bases between them. In nucleotides, the CDR3 is TGTGCCAGCAGCCTGGGTATCTGGGAGCTGTTTTTT. Amino acid sequence: CASSLGIWELFF.

The chain carries TRBV25-1 and TRBJ2-1; TRBD1 aligns across 7 bases. This CDR3 is 14 amino acids long. CDR1 is MGHDK, CDR2 SYGVNS, per germline. V lost 6 bases to trimming and J lost 2 bases; unmatched junction nucleotides: 4. The CDR3 spells CASRATGPYNEQFF. In DNA, the CDR3 is TGTGCCAGCAGGGCGACAGGGCCCTACAATGAGCAGTTCTTC.

V gene TRBV6-1 combines with J gene TRBJ2-7; 10 positions agree with TRBD1. The germline CDR1 and CDR2 sequences are MNHNS and SASEGT. This CDR3 is 13 amino acids long. V shed 6 bases and J 5 bases; nucleotides not matched to a gene: 4. The CDR3 coding sequence is TGTGCCAGCAGAGACAGGGGGCAGGACGAGCAGTACTTC. Its protein product is CASRDRGQDEQYF.

The rearrangement links TRBV28 to TRBJ1-5, with TRBD1 matching over 7 bases. Per germline, CDR1 MDHEN and CDR2 SYDVKM. The CDR3 contains 14 residues. The J segment lost 7 bases and the V segment lost 6 bases, leaving 9 bases of the junction unmatched. The CDR3 region is CASRLGTAVQPQHF. The CDR3 DNA reads as TGTGCCAGCAGACTCGGGACAGCCGTCCAGCCCCAGCATTTT.

Concerning this clone: A junction boundary mismatches the germline segment, possibly from a read error. The V and J genes are TRBV7-7 and TRBJ2-3; 8 bases are shared with TRBD1. Germline values: CDR1 SSHAT, CDR2 FNYEAQ (reference sequence). CDR3 length: 15 residues. This CDR3 reads CASSPGRGLSYTQYF. The CDR3, as DNA: TGTGCTAGCAGCCCGGGCAGGGGGCTTTCATATACGCAGTATTTT.

V and J are TRBV5-1 and TRBJ1-2; D is perhaps TRBD1 (5 bases). The germline V gene has CDR1 SGHRS and CDR2 YFSETQ. The CDR3 runs 13 residues. V lost 0 bases to trimming and J lost 4 bases, with 7 bases between them. CDR3 in amino acids: CASSLDDSYGYTF. In nucleotides, the CDR3 is TGCGCCAGCAGCTTGGATGACAGCTATGGCTACACCTTC.

This clone was seen repeatedly, ten times or more. V gene TRBV5-4 combines with J gene TRBJ2-3, with 9 bases lining up with TRBD2. The CDR3 loop spans 15 amino acids. With V trimmed by 2 bases and J by 5 bases, 6 bases remained unmatched. CDR1 and CDR2 from the germline V gene are SGHNT and YYREEE (reference sequence). CDR3 protein: CASSLYSGGGDTQYF. Here the CDR3 DNA reads TGTGCCAGCAGCTTATATAGCGGGGGAGGAGATACGCAGTATTTT. Variable domain in full (rest from reference TRBV5-4 and TRBJ2-3): ETGVTQSPTHLIKTRGQQVTLRCSSQSGHNTVSWYQQALGQGPQFIFQYYREEENGRGNFPPRFSGLQFPNYSSELNVNALELDDSALYLCASSLYSGGGDTQYFGPGTRLTVL.

This clone is judged medium-sized (0.01 to 0.1%). The CDR3 DNA reads TGTGCCAGCCGGAAGGCCACACAGTCCTACGAGCAGTACTTC. Residues: CASRKATQSYEQYF. The chain is built from TRBV6-1 and TRBJ2-7, with D hard to call. The CDR3 contains 14 residues. The V and J ends lost 8 bases and 1 base respectively, with 15 bases between them. Germline CDR1 MNHNS, CDR2 SASEGT.

The CDR3 protein is CASIPLRGGRVAGGLYEQYF. Here the CDR3 DNA reads TGTGCCAGCATCCCATTGAGAGGGGGACGAGTTGCAGGGGGCTTATACGAGCAGTACTTC. The V call is TRBV28, the J call TRBJ2-7, with 8 bases lining up with TRBD1. This CDR3 spans 20 amino acids. Trimming removed 7 bases from V and 4 bases from J; junction bases left unmatched: 27. CDR1 and CDR2 (germline): MDHEN, SYDVKM.

This clone has more than one count but fewer than ten. The V and J genes are TRBV12-3 or TRBV12-4 and TRBJ2-2; maybe TRBD1 (6 bases). The CDR3 is made up of 14 amino acids. V was pared by 3 bases and J by 1 base, with 6 bases between. The CDR3 is CASSLDRNTGELFF. CDR3 nucleotides: TGTGCCAGCAGTTTGGACAGGAACACCGGGGAGCTGTTTTTT.

The chain links TRBV15 to TRBJ2-3; D not resolved. Germline CDR1 and CDR2: LNHNV and YYDKDF (reference sequence). The germline V and J ends were trimmed by 2 bases and 0 bases, with 6 bases remaining between them. The CDR3 is 14 residues long. CDR3 amino acids: CATSRSISTDTQYF. The DNA for the CDR3 is TGTGCCACCAGCAGATCTATAAGCACAGATACGCAGTATTTT.

This chain connects TRBV12-3 or TRBV12-4 to TRBJ2-1; 8 bases match TRBD2. The length of the CDR3 is 16 residues. V lost 7 bases and J lost 9; bases outside the gene matches: 17. This CDR3 reads CASNLVGTSYNSEQFF. The CDR3 DNA reads as TGTGCCAGCAACCTAGTGGGGACTAGTTATAACAGTGAGCAGTTCTTC.

This clone has a handful of counts. The J gene is TRBJ1-4, the V gene TRBV28; the match to TRBD1 covers 8 bases. The V segment lost 2 bases and the J segment 8 bases; nucleotides outside the gene matches: 7. Germline V gene lookup returns CDR1 MDHEN and CDR2 SYDVKM. This CDR3 comprises 15 residues. The CDR3 sequence is CASSLQTGEVEKLFF. In nucleotides, the CDR3 is TGTGCCAGCAGTTTACAGACAGGGGAGGTGGAAAAACTGTTTTTT.

The gene calls are TRBV20-1 and TRBJ1-2; D might be TRBD1 (5 bases). The CDR3 spans 12 residues. Germline CDR1 is DFQATT and CDR2 is SNEGSKA (reference sequence). Trimming removed 5 bases from V and 8 bases from J, with 15 bases in between. CDR3 amino acids: CSAQDTVGGYTF. CDR3 bases: TGCAGTGCTCAGGACACCGTCGGGGGCTACACCTTC.

This clone was observed a few times. This rearrangement joins TRBV24-1 to TRBJ1-1; D may be TRBD1 (5 bases). CDR3 size: 13 residues. Germline V gives CDR1 KGHDR, CDR2 SFDVKD. The ends were cut back, 7 bases at V and 2 bases at J, with 10 bases in the middle. The CDR3 spells CATSSDRNTEAFF. The CDR3 region has the DNA TGTGCCACCAGCTCCGACAGAAACACTGAAGCTTTCTTT.

The chain's CDR3 is CASSEGGASTDTQYF. The CDR3 coding sequence is TGTGCCAGCAGTGAGGGGGGGGCTAGCACAGATACGCAGTATTTT. The chain is built from TRBV6-4 and TRBJ2-3; possibly TRBD2 for D (7 bases). Germline V gene data show CDR1 as MRHNA and CDR2 as SNTAGT. The CDR3 runs to 15 residues. Trimming removed 3 bases from V and 0 bases from J, with 10 bases in between.

This clone was observed a few times. The J gene is TRBJ1-1, the V gene TRBV2; 7 nucleotides align to TRBD1. The CDR3 is 14 amino acids. The V gene's germline CDR1 is SNHLY and CDR2 FYNNEI. The trim removed 6 bases at V and 1 base at J, leaving 5 bases unmatched. Here the CDR3 reads CASRYRTGNTEAFF. The CDR3 region has the DNA TGTGCCAGCAGATACAGGACAGGGAACACTGAAGCTTTCTTT.

This clone was counted between two and nine times. The V gene is TRBV27, the J gene TRBJ2-7; D perhaps matches TRBD2 (5 bases). The CDR3 extends over 13 amino acids. CDR1 MNHEY and CDR2 SMNVEV come from the germline V gene (reference sequence). Trimming took off 6 bases at V and 1 base at J, with 10 bases between the two ends. The chain's CDR3 is CASSSSGSYEQYF. In DNA form, the CDR3 reads TGTGCCAGCAGCTCCAGCGGTTCCTACGAGCAGTACTTC.

This clone was seen a handful of times. The chain is built from TRBV15 and TRBJ2-1, with D tentatively TRBD2 (6 bases). The V gene's germline CDR1 is LNHNV and CDR2 YYDKDF (reference sequence). Trimming removed 5 bases at V and 0 bases at J, with 14 bases between. The CDR3 is 16 residues long. The CDR3 loop is CATSSLLATSYNEQFF. CDR3 DNA: TGTGCCACCAGCTCGCTCCTAGCGACCTCCTACAATGAGCAGTTCTTC.

The chain links TRBV28 to TRBJ1-2; D is uncertain. Germline CDR1 MDHEN, CDR2 SYDVKM. The CDR3 runs to 12 residues. Trimming left V 1 base short and J 6 bases short, with 6 bases between. Here the CDR3 DNA reads TGTGCCAGCAGTTTATTGACGGATGGCTACACCTTC. It specifies CASSLLTDGYTF.

This clone was observed a handful of times. The rearrangement uses TRBV7-9 and TRBJ1-6; 9 bases line up with TRBD1. V shed 7 bases and J 6 bases; nucleotides not matched to a gene: 7. The CDR3 sequence is 15 residues long. The V gene's germline CDR1 is SEHNR and CDR2 FQNEAQ (reference sequence). CDR3 DNA sequence: TGTGCCAGCAAAATGGGGGACAGGGCTAATTCACCCCTCCACTTT. Protein product: CASKMGDRANSPLHF.